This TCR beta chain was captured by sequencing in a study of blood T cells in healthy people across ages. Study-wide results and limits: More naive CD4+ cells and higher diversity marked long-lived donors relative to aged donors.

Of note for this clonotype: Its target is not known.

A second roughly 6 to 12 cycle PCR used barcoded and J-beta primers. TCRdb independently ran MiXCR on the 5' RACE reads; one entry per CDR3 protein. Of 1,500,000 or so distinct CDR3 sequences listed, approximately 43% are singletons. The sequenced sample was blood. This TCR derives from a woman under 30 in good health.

CDR3 coding DNA: TGTGCCAGCAGCGTAGACAGGGCTGTACGCACTGAAGCTTTCTTT. It codes for CASSVDRAVRTEAFF. V is TRBV7-2 and J is TRBJ1-1; 7 bases line up with TRBD1. The germline V gene has CDR1 SGHTA and CDR2 FQGNSA. There are 15 residues in the CDR3. Losses at the gene ends were 5 bases for V and 4 bases for J; bases not matched to a gene: 10.